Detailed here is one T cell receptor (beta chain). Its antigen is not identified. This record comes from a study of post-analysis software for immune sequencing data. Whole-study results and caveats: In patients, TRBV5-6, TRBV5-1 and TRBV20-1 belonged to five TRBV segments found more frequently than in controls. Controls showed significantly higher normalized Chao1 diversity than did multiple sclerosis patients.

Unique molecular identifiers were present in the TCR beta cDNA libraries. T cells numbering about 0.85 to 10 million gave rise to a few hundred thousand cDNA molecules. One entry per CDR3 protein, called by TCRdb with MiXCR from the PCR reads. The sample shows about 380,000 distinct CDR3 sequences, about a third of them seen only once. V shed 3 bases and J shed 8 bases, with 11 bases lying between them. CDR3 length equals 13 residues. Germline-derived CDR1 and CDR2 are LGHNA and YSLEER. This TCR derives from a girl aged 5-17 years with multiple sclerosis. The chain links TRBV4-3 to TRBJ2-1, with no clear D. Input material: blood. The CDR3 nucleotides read TGCGCCAGCAGCCAGGTCGAGTTGGATGAGCAGTTCTTC. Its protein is CASSQVELDEQFF.